This entry is about one TCR beta chain. Its antigen is unknown. This sample stems from a study of OX40 agonist ivuxolimab in advanced cancers. Study overall: Ivuxolimab, an antibody acting as an agonist of OX40 (CD134), was used to treat patients. Whole-study findings and limits: Clonal expansion from baseline to week 6 occurred in both CD4+ and CD8+ T cells. Individuals who were partial responders at 0.1-3.0 mg/kg had clonal expansion that ranked among the lowest.

The assay was immunoSEQ multiplex PCR, and TCRdb's table has in-frame clones only and misses some. The sample holds more than 50,000 clones, 84% seen once. CDR3 length equals 15 residues. Between the trimmed V and J ends, which lost 0 bases and 5 bases, there was a span of 10 bases. Germline V gene lookup returns CDR1 LNHNV and CDR2 YYDKDF (reference sequence). This receptor was obtained from an adult with an advanced solid tumor such as melanoma, head and neck, liver or kidney cancer. The V and J genes are TRBV15 and TRBJ2-2, with D unresolved. The specimen comprised CD4+ or CD8+ T cells sorted from blood, sampled in a trial of the OX40 agonist ivuxolimab. CDR3 protein: CATSREGRETGELFF. DNA of the CDR3: TGTGCCACCAGCAGAGAAGGAAGGGAAACCGGGGAGCTGTTTTTT.